Each of the 16 T cell receptor beta chains below was sequenced from the same sample in a study of T cell responses to AZD1222 COVID-19 vaccine. The repertoire was sequenced with immunoSEQ multiplex PCR; TCRdb's copy has only in-frame clones and lacks some. The table has around 180,000 clones, 90% to 95% seen once. The source was peripheral blood, collected 28 days after the second AZD1222 dose. These receptors all come from an adult who received the AZD1222 COVID-19 vaccine.

This clone was counted a single time. V usage is TRBV4-3 and J usage is TRBJ1-1, with D possibly being TRBD1 (6 bases). This CDR3 comprises 14 residues. From germline, CDR1 is LGHNA and CDR2 YSLEER. Trimming took 2 bases from V and 0 from J, leaving 7 bases between them. The CDR3 protein is CASSQTGLNTEAFF. CDR3 DNA sequence: TGCGCCAGCAGCCAAACAGGGCTGAACACTGAAGCTTTCTTT.

This clone was seen a few times. The chain employs TRBV6-5 and TRBJ2-1; 11 bases fit TRBD2. V gave up 6 bases and J gave up 6 bases; unmatched junction bases: 7. The CDR3 totals 15 residues. Per germline, CDR1 MNHEY and CDR2 SVGAGI. The DNA for the CDR3 is TGTGCCAGCAGGGTACCACTAGCGGGAGCCAATGAGCAGTTCTTC. It specifies CASRVPLAGANEQFF.

The chain joins TRBV9 to TRBJ2-7; 11 bases align to TRBD2. With 3 bases clipped from V and 3 bases from J, the junction kept 5 bases outside the gene matches. Germline V gene data show CDR1 as SGDLS and CDR2 as YYNGEE. The CDR3 is 15 residues long. CDR3 sequence reads: CASSGTSGGFYEQYF. In DNA form, the CDR3 reads TGTGCCAGCAGCGGTACTAGCGGGGGATTCTACGAGCAGTACTTC.

The genes are TRBV12-5 and TRBJ1-6, with D uncertain. Trimming removed 3 bases from V and 10 bases from J, with 16 bases in between. The CDR3 totals 15 residues. The germline gives CDR1 LGHNT, CDR2 FRNRAP. CDR3 sequence: CASGFSITPKSPLHF. CDR3 sequence (DNA): TGTGCTAGTGGTTTTAGCATAACTCCCAAGTCACCCCTCCACTTT.

This chain uses TRBV4-1 with TRBJ2-7, with 8 bases matching TRBD2. The ends lost 0 bases at V and 2 bases at J; junction bases unmatched: 6. Germline V gives CDR1 MGHRA, CDR2 YSYEKL. The CDR3 extends over 16 amino acids. The CDR3 region is CASSQDWREAPYEQYF. CDR3 DNA sequence: TGCGCCAGCAGCCAAGATTGGCGGGAGGCACCCTACGAGCAGTACTTC.

The chain recombines TRBV6-2 or TRBV6-3 with TRBJ2-3; no definite D call. The CDR3 totals 14 residues. Germline V gene sequence: CDR1 MNHEY, CDR2 SVGEGT. Deletions cut 2 bases from V and 5 bases from J, with 11 bases between. CDR3 bases: TGTGCCAGCAGTTACAGGCCCATAGGAGATACGCAGTATTTT. Translation: CASSYRPIGDTQYF.

The V gene is TRBV6-5, the J gene TRBJ2-2; 10 nucleotides align to TRBD2. V shed 6 bases and J 6 bases; nucleotides not matched to a gene: 4. Germline assignment: CDR1 MNHEY and CDR2 SVGAGI. This CDR3 has 14 residues. The CDR3 nucleotides read TGTGCCAGCAGAACCGGGACTAGCGCCGGGGAGCTGTTTTTT. This sequence encodes CASRTGTSAGELFF.

The chain has TRBV15 and TRBJ1-5; D is undetermined. This CDR3 is built from 15 residues. Germline loops: CDR1 LNHNV, CDR2 YYDKDF (reference sequence). V was cut by 1 base and J by 7 bases, with 14 bases left in between. CDR3 region: CATSRAIAGRQPQHF. CDR3 DNA sequence: TGTGCCACCAGCAGAGCGATTGCGGGGAGGCAGCCCCAGCATTTT.

This rearrangement joins TRBV27 to TRBJ1-2, with a weak D call TRBD1 (6 bases). The V gene lost 2 bases and the J gene lost 3 bases, with 10 bases spanning the gap. This CDR3 has 14 amino acids. In germline, CDR1 is MNHEY, CDR2 SMNVEV (reference sequence). The CDR3 is CASSLTGLDYGYTF. The CDR3 nucleotides are TGTGCCAGCAGTTTAACAGGGCTTGACTATGGCTACACCTTC.

The rearrangement joins TRBV2 to TRBJ1-1; no reliable D call. This CDR3 has 13 amino acids. Trimming removed 5 bases at V and 5 bases at J, with 12 bases between. Germline CDR1 reads SNHLY; CDR2 reads FYNNEI. The CDR3 region has the DNA TGTGCCAGCAGTTGGGCCCCTGGGACTGAAGCTTTCTTT. Its protein is CASSWAPGTEAFF.

To note about this clone: In the same sample, other DNA sequences code for this CDR3. This chain connects TRBV9 to TRBJ2-3, with 8 nucleotides matching TRBD2. The CDR3 extends over 15 amino acids. Trimming removed 0 bases from V and 1 base from J; junction bases left unmatched: 1. CDR1 is SGDLS and CDR2 is YYNGEE in the germline V gene. The DNA for the CDR3 is TGTGCCAGCAGCGTAGGGGGACTAGGCACAGATACGCAGTATTTT. Translation gives CASSVGGLGTDTQYF.

A note on this clone: Other DNA sequences within the sample encode an identical CDR3. J is TRBJ1-2 and V is TRBV7-9; D might be TRBD1 (6 bases). The V gene's germline CDR1 is SEHNR and CDR2 FQNEAQ (reference sequence). This CDR3 comprises 13 residues. V was trimmed by 3 bases and J by 6 bases, leaving 11 bases between them. The CDR3 loop is CASSLDRADGYTF. In nucleotides, the CDR3 is TGTGCCAGCAGCTTGGACAGAGCTGATGGCTACACCTTC.

This clone is a singleton in its sample. J is TRBJ1-2 and V is TRBV6-5, with 12 bases fitting TRBD1. The J segment lost 1 base and the V segment lost 7 bases, leaving 4 bases of the junction unmatched. Germline V gene lookup returns CDR1 MNHEY and CDR2 SVGAGI. The CDR3 is made up of 15 amino acids. CDR3 sequence reads: CASIRDRGLNYGYTF. In DNA, the CDR3 is TGTGCCAGCATCCGGGACAGGGGGCTTAACTATGGCTACACCTTC.

V usage is TRBV25-1 and J usage is TRBJ1-3; D possibly corresponds to TRBD1 (5 bases). Looked up from germline, CDR1 is MGHDK and CDR2 is SYGVNS. Trimming cost V 7 bases and J 2 bases, with 12 bases left between them. This CDR3 region has 14 residues. CDR3 bases: TGTGCCAGCACCCGGGGCACTACTGGAAACACCATATATTTT. Its protein product is CASTRGTTGNTIYF.

The chain carries TRBV2 and TRBJ2-1; D ambiguous. Trimming took off 4 bases at V and 5 bases at J, with 6 bases between the two ends. CDR1 SNHLY and CDR2 FYNNEI come from the germline V gene. The CDR3 runs to 12 residues. CDR3 in amino acids: CASSVTNNEQFF. The CDR3 DNA is TGTGCCAGCAGTGTTACAAACAATGAGCAGTTCTTC.

The V call is TRBV9, the J call TRBJ1-2; 7 bases map to TRBD1. This CDR3 contains 15 residues. Germline CDR1 SGDLS, CDR2 YYNGEE. V trimming: 3 bases; J trimming: 3 bases; junction bases outside the gene matches: 8. The CDR3 sequence is CASSGTGALDYGYTF. CDR3 bases: TGTGCCAGCAGCGGCACAGGGGCTCTTGACTATGGCTACACCTTC.